One TCR beta chain is described in this entry. Its antigen remains unidentified. Library preparation (for TCRbeta) was performed with unique molecular identifiers. TCRdb re-called the PCR reads with MiXCR, one entry per CDR3 protein. Here the sample spans hundreds of thousands of distinct CDR3 sequences, around 12% being singletons. The sample is drawn from a study of T-cell reconstitution after alpha-beta-depleted transplantation in children. Findings and limits, study-wide: Newly produced T cells mostly provided counts and TCRbeta diversity after one year, as hyperexpanded clones declined. Reported findings indicate that, about two months after transplant, alpha-beta T cells came from several hundred expanded clones, which were derived from non-depleted graft cells. Several patients had high TCRbeta diversity at day 60; it came from surviving recipient T cells and thymic progenitors.

Sequencing used PBMCs, obtained before TCRalphabeta/CD19-depleted stem cell transplant. This sequence was found in a girl between 2 and 10 years old with congenital amegakaryocytic thrombocytopenia, due to receive a stem cell transplant.

This CDR3 is CASSLDREKLFF. The DNA of the CDR3 is TGTGCCAGCAGCTTAGATCGTGAAAAACTGTTTTTT. The J gene is TRBJ1-4, the V gene TRBV7-9; D is undetermined. Germline-derived CDR1 and CDR2 are SEHNR and FQNEAQ (reference sequence). Between the trimmed V and J ends, which lost 1 base and 7 bases, there was a span of 4 bases. CDR3 length equals 12 residues.